Given below is one T cell receptor beta chain in context. This clone's antigen is unknown. The sample holds no much larger clone one base away, and base qualities are not on file. The immunoSEQ Assay, a bias-controlled multiplex PCR, was used to amplify TCRbeta CDR3 regions from genomic DNA. Concerning the study's data processing: Nucleated cell counts per sample were estimated from amplification of reference gene primers within the assay. Sequence reads were collapsed and filtered to measure the absolute abundance of every unique TCRbeta CDR3 rearrangement. For each sample, productive Simpson clonality was calculated as the square root of Simpson's diversity index over productive rearrangements. TCRdb carries this immuneACCESS record with in-frame sequences only. Its versions omit some clonotypes, under half of them owing to an unresolved V gene in the studies checked, with the rest unexplained. V and J calls and clone size are as listed in that table; D and trimming were resolved from the DNA. Within this sample are approximately 280,000 clones, with roughly 86% of them counted one time only. 2% to 2.5% of the sample belongs to the ten largest clones.

The data are from a study of blood T cell repertoires in COVID-19 (dated by TCRdb to 2018 to 2020). In the study overall: Collaborator samples came from the United States, Italy and Spain and covered acute and convalescent phases of COVID-19. A freely available public database, intended as a resource for researchers studying the immune response to SARS-CoV-2, is where the repertoires were released. Samples were obtained from the ongoing ImmuneRACE study (first 160 participants) and from roughly 1,300 subjects provided by 6 global collaborators. Deeply sampled blood TCRbeta repertoires from subjects exposed to, actively infected with, or recovered from COVID-19 were included in the dataset. The sample metadata nearly always contained a de-identified subject ID, COVID-19 status, age in years and sex. The prospective study material was composed of cDNA or gDNA derived from T cells, B-cell-depleted T cells, or PBMCs. HLA class I and class II types, where available, came from metadata supplied by the sample provider rather than from assay-based typing.

Another Seattle source contributed samples from volunteer blood donors who had recovered from COVID-19. The collaborating institutions used their own protocols to collect whole blood in K2EDTA tubes. Collaborator samples were shipped for TCRbeta analysis as frozen whole blood, isolated PBMCs, or DNA extracted from either sample type. Via the germline V gene, CDR1 is SGHTA and CDR2 FQGTGA. Counted from cysteine to phenylalanine, this CDR3 has 16 amino acids. Only the CDR3 portion is preserved as DNA: 48 bases, with reading frame beginning at the first base. Clipping removes 5 bases from V and 8 bases from J, with 11 as the unmatched junction base count. Study-wide conclusions, independent of this receptor: Clinical and demographic metadata were provided uncurated, with the amount varying by source and participant.

The chain is made from TRBV7-3 and TRBJ2-1; TRBD2 fits 11 bases in the junction. The sequence was obtained from a young woman who had recovered from COVID-19. Sequencing was performed on peripheral blood. Here the CDR3 is given as CASSPTGTSGWDEQFF. In nucleotides, the sequence is TGTGCCAGCAGCCCAACCGGGACTAGCGGATGGGATGAGCAGTTCTTC.